Shown below are 5 T cell receptor beta chains from a single sample sequenced in a study of blood T cell repertoires in COVID-19. Sequencing used immunoSEQ multiplex PCR; TCRdb keeps in-frame clones, though not all of them. The sample has some 80,000 clones; approximately 90% are singletons. Specimen: peripheral blood. These receptors were taken from a man over 45 with COVID-19, enrolled during active disease.

V and J are TRBV2 and TRBJ2-3; D unclear. The germline V gene has CDR1 SNHLY and CDR2 FYNNEI. The CDR3 has 11 amino acids. V lost 11 bases and J 6 bases, leaving 12 bases between the germline ends. The CDR3 is CAGTRADTQYF. CDR3 sequence (DNA): TGTGCCGGAACCCGAGCGGATACGCAGTATTTT.

CDR3 nucleotides: TGTGCCAGCAAAGGTGACCTAGGAGATACGCAGTATTTT. Protein: CASKGDLGDTQYF. The chain uses TRBV28 and TRBJ2-3; D remains unclear. The germline V and J ends were trimmed by 7 bases and 5 bases, with 13 bases remaining between them. The germline V gene encodes CDR1 MDHEN and CDR2 SYDVKM. The length of the CDR3 is 13 residues. Variable domain in full (rest from reference TRBV28 and TRBJ2-3): DVKVTQSSRYLVKRTGEKVFLECVQDMDHENMFWYRQDPGLGLRLIYFSYDVKMKEKGDIPEGYSVSREKKERFSLILESASTNQTSMYLCASKGDLGDTQYFGPGTRLTVL.

The V call is TRBV19, the J call TRBJ2-1; 9 bases match TRBD2. The V gene end was trimmed by 3 bases and the J gene end by 6 bases; junction bases not matched to a gene: 6. This CDR3 is 15 amino acids long. Germline CDR1 is LNHDA and CDR2 is SQIVND (reference sequence). CDR3 DNA: TGTGCCAGTAGTATCATGGCGGGAGGGATCAATGAGCAGTTCTTC. Amino acid sequence: CASSIMAGGINEQFF.

The rearrangement uses TRBV5-1 and TRBJ2-3; TRBD2 aligns across 14 bases. The CDR3 runs to 17 residues. Germline V gene sequence: CDR1 SGHRS, CDR2 YFSETQ. V dropped 3 bases and J dropped 3; count of bases not matched to a gene: 6. CDR3 DNA: TGCGCCAGCAGCTATGCCGGGACTAGCGGGAGTACAGATACGCAGTATTTT. Translated, it gives CASSYAGTSGSTDTQYF.

CDR3 region: CASSEGLSPLHF. The CDR3 DNA reads as TGTGCCAGCAGTGAGGGCCTTTCACCCCTCCACTTT. The rearrangement links TRBV6-2 or TRBV6-3 to TRBJ1-6; D call uncertain. Trimming cost V 5 bases and J 9 bases, with 8 bases left between them. The CDR3 totals 12 residues. CDR1 and CDR2 from the germline V gene are MNHEY and SVGEGT.